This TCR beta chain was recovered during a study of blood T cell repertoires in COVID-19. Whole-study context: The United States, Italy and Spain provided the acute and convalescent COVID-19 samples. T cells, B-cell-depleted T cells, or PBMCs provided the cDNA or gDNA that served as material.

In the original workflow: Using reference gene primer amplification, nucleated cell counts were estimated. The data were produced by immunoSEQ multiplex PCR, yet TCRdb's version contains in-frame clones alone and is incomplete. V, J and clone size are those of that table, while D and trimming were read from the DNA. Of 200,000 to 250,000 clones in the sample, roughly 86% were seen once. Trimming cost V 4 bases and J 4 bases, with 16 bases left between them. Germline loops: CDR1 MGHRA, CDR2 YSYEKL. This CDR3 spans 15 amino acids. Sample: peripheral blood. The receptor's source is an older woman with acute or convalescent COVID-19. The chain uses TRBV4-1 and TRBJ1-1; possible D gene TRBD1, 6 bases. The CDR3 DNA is TGCGCCAGCAGCCTAGATTTACGACAGGTCACTGAAGCTTTCTTT. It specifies CASSLDLRQVTEAFF.